The rows below give T cell receptor beta chains drawn from one sample of a study of human T cells and chemical hapten exposure. TCRdb called the RACE reads again in MiXCR, with one record for every CDR3 protein. The profile shows tens of thousands of distinct CDR3 sequences, under 15% of them singletons. Sequences were derived from whole blood, sampled in connection with sensitization to the hapten diphenylcyclopropenone (DPC). All receptors come from a woman aged 50 to 65 with alopecia areata. Some clones in this sample may be carry-over from other donors' samples. The CDR3 runs from the conserved cysteine through the conserved F or W. The D gene is left open where the match is weak. The size of a clone is reported for some rows only, either as once, few or many, or as a class for expanded clones.

TRBJ2-7,NA,NA,TRBV10-2,CASSEGAYEQYF,TGCGCCAGCAGTGAGGGGGCCTACGAGCAGTACTTC
TRBJ1-1,NA,few,TRBV7-9,CASSHPTDLMNTEAFF,TGTGCCAGCAGCCATCCGACAGACCTCATGAACACTGAAGCTTTCTTT
TRBJ2-1,NA,many,TRBV30,CAWSATSNEQFF,TGTGCCTGGAGCGCCACTTCGAATGAGCAGTTCTTC
TRBJ2-3,TRBD2,few,TRBV6-5,CASSPSGRRNTQYF,TGTGCCAGCAGTCCTAGCGGGAGGCGGAATACGCAGTATTTT
TRBJ2-7,NA,NA,TRBV28,CASSLDWAGPYEQYF,TGTGCCAGCAGTTTAGATTGGGCAGGGCCCTACGAGCAGTACTTC
TRBJ2-7,NA,many,TRBV29-1,CSVEGGIGSSYEQYF,TGCAGCGTTGAAGGGGGTATCGGTAGCTCCTACGAGCAGTACTTC
TRBJ2-7,TRBD2,many,TRBV28,CASSTGTSGKYEQYF,TGTGCCAGCAGTACCGGGACTAGCGGGAAGTACGAGCAGTACTTC
TRBJ2-1,NA,NA,TRBV18,CASSPLPGPTYNEQFF,TGTGCCAGCTCACCCCTCCCCGGTCCTACCTACAATGAGCAGTTCTTC
TRBJ2-2,TRBD2,NA,TRBV5-1,CASSLELARNTGELFF,TGCGCCAGCAGCTTGGAACTAGCGAGGAACACCGGGGAGCTGTTTTTT
TRBJ2-7,TRBD2,many,TRBV20-1,CSAAEGLAGADEQYF,TGCAGTGCCGCAGAGGGACTAGCGGGAGCTGATGAGCAGTACTTC
TRBJ2-2,TRBD1,few,TRBV2,CASSGTGKETGELFF,TGTGCCAGCAGTGGGACAGGGAAAGAGACCGGGGAGCTGTTTTTT
TRBJ2-3,NA,NA,TRBV10-2,CASSALWADTQYF,TGCGCCAGCAGTGCGTTATGGGCTGATACGCAGTATTTT
TRBJ2-7,NA,many,TRBV3-1,CASSQDPASEYEQYF,TGTGCCAGCAGCCAAGATCCGGCTAGTGAGTACGAGCAGTACTTC
TRBJ1-5,NA,NA,TRBV7-6,CASSLGGSHQPQHF,TGTGCCAGCAGCTTAGGTGGATCCCATCAGCCCCAGCATTTT
TRBJ1-4,NA,few,TRBV19,CASSTHRNTNEKLFF,TGTGCCAGTAGTACCCACAGGAATACTAATGAAAAACTGTTTTTT
TRBJ1-3,NA,many,TRBV29-1,CSVGEGSGNTIYF,TGCAGCGTTGGGGAGGGGTCTGGAAACACCATATATTTT
TRBJ1-1,NA,many,TRBV12-5,CASLGSSSTEAFF,TGTGCTAGTCTGGGGTCGAGCAGCACTGAAGCTTTCTTT
TRBJ2-7,NA,many,TRBV7-6,CASSLVAGAASYEQYF,TGTGCCAGCAGCTTAGTTGCAGGGGCTGCGTCCTACGAGCAGTACTTC
TRBJ1-1,NA,many,TRBV7-6,CASSIKGNTEAFF,TGTGCCAGCAGCATTAAGGGGAACACTGAAGCTTTCTTT
TRBJ2-1,NA,NA,TRBV29-1,CSVHLLSSYNEQFF,TGCAGCGTTCACCTTTTAAGCTCCTACAATGAGCAGTTCTTC
TRBJ2-5,TRBD2,NA,TRBV9,CASSVAFAGGTQETQYF,TGTGCCAGCAGCGTAGCTTTTGCGGGAGGTACCCAAGAGACCCAGTACTTC
TRBJ1-2,NA,NA,TRBV29-1,CSVEGSRNNYGYTF,TGCAGCGTCGAGGGATCACGGAACAACTATGGCTACACCTTC
TRBJ1-1,TRBD1,NA,TRBV7-2,CASSLQGRTEAFF,TGTGCCAGCAGCCTACAGGGGAGAACTGAAGCTTTCTTT
TRBJ2-7,TRBD2,many,TRBV5-1,CASSFFTSGGPYEQYF,TGCGCCAGCAGCTTTTTCACTAGCGGGGGACCCTACGAGCAGTACTTC
TRBJ1-1,TRBD1,NA,TRBV6-5,CASSYSTGNSGEAFF,TGTGCCAGCAGTTACTCGACAGGGAATTCGGGGGAAGCTTTCTTT
TRBJ2-1,NA,NA,TRBV7-2,CASSSSGLGDNEQFF,TGTGCCAGCAGCTCGAGCGGGCTTGGGGACAATGAGCAGTTCTTC
TRBJ2-5,TRBD2,few,TRBV14,CASSHGLAGPPQETQYF,TGTGCCAGCAGCCATGGACTAGCGGGACCCCCCCAAGAGACCCAGTACTTC
TRBJ2-7,NA,few,TRBV20-1,CSASKDTSYEQYF,TGCAGTGCTAGTAAGGATACTTCCTACGAGCAGTACTTC
TRBJ2-1,NA,NA,TRBV20-1,CSGRWGGYNEQFF,TGCAGTGGTAGATGGGGCGGTTACAATGAGCAGTTCTTC
TRBJ2-1,NA,many,TRBV11-2,CASSRGPNNDEQFF,TGTGCCAGCAGCCGAGGGCCAAACAACGATGAGCAGTTCTTC
TRBJ1-4,NA,NA,TRBV9,CASSVESGTTNEKLFF,TGTGCCAGCAGCGTAGAATCGGGGACAACTAATGAAAAACTGTTTTTT
TRBJ1-1,NA,few,TRBV19,CASSIVSDTEAFF,TGTGCCAGTAGTATAGTGTCGGACACTGAAGCTTTCTTT
TRBJ2-1,NA,few,TRBV20-1,CSARAAPGEQFF,TGCAGTGCGAGAGCGGCGCCGGGTGAGCAGTTCTTC
TRBJ1-1,NA,many,TRBV12-3/TRBV12-4,CASSLRAELQAFF,TGTGCCAGCAGTTTGAGGGCGGAACTCCAGGCTTTCTTT
TRBJ2-1,NA,many,TRBV3-1,CASSQDFTQRSEQFF,TGTGCCAGCAGCCAAGATTTTACGCAGAGGAGTGAGCAGTTCTTC
TRBJ2-7,NA,many,TRBV20-1,CSARTTGRDEQYF,TGCAGTGCTAGGACGACAGGGAGGGACGAGCAGTACTTC
TRBJ2-1,TRBD2,NA,TRBV6-4,CASSRGGYNEQFF,TGTGCCAGCAGTCGCGGGGGATACAATGAGCAGTTCTTC
TRBJ2-7,TRBD2,many,TRBV7-2,CASSRSGDLSYEQYF,TGTGCCAGCAGCCGAAGCGGGGACCTCTCCTACGAGCAGTACTTC
TRBJ2-7,NA,once,TRBV12-3/TRBV12-4,CASSGTPNPYEQYF,TGTGCCAGCAGTGGGACACCGAACCCCTACGAGCAGTACTTC
TRBJ2-3,TRBD2,many,TRBV30,CAWSSSTSGGRDTQYF,TGTGCCTGGAGTTCATCGACTAGCGGGGGTCGCGATACGCAGTATTTT
TRBJ1-1,TRBD1,once,TRBV6-6,CASSYHPGQGLGTEAFF,TGTGCCAGCAGTTACCACCCGGGACAGGGTCTCGGCACTGAAGCTTTCTTT
TRBJ2-5,TRBD2,NA,TRBV25-1,CASSKIEGRLAGVQETQYF,TGTGCCAGCAGTAAAATCGAGGGTCGACTAGCGGGAGTCCAAGAGACCCAGTACTTC
TRBJ2-6,TRBD1,many,TRBV5-1,CASRDRAGANVLTF,TGCGCCAGCCGGGACAGGGCCGGGGCCAACGTCCTGACTTTC
TRBJ2-2,NA,many,TRBV4-1,CASSPGPTTGELFF,TGCGCCAGCAGCCCCGGGCCCACCACCGGGGAGCTGTTTTTT
TRBJ2-2,NA,few,TRBV5-1,CASSVDFAGELFF,TGCGCCAGCAGCGTCGACTTTGCCGGGGAGCTGTTTTTT
TRBJ2-5,NA,many,TRBV29-1,CSVEGGRKQETQYF,TGCAGCGTTGAAGGAGGCAGGAAGCAAGAGACCCAGTACTTC
TRBJ2-1,TRBD2,few,TRBV25-1,CASSSGRARNEQFF,TGTGCCAGTTCTAGCGGGAGGGCCAGGAATGAGCAGTTCTTC
TRBJ2-7,TRBD2,many,TRBV20-1,CSARYSGSHEQYF,TGCAGTGCTAGATATAGCGGGAGCCACGAGCAGTACTTC
TRBJ2-5,TRBD1,few,TRBV5-1,CASSLTGLRETQYF,TGCGCCAGCAGCCTGACAGGGCTACGGGAGACCCAGTACTTC
TRBJ2-3,TRBD2,NA,TRBV7-6,CASSVGTSADTQYF,TGTGCCAGCAGCGTCGGGACTAGTGCGGATACGCAGTATTTT
TRBJ1-3,NA,few,TRBV29-1,CSVVWEAGNTIYF,TGCAGCGTTGTATGGGAGGCTGGAAACACCATATATTTT
TRBJ2-1,TRBD2,NA,TRBV24-1,CATSDFLAGPYNEQFF,TGTGCCACCAGTGATTTCCTAGCGGGACCCTACAATGAGCAGTTCTTC
TRBJ2-7,TRBD2,few,TRBV13,CASSPRLASYEQYF,TGTGCCAGCAGCCCTCGACTAGCGTCCTACGAGCAGTACTTC
TRBJ2-4,NA,few,TRBV18,CASSPLPQGRNLAKNIQYF,TGTGCCAGCTCACCACTCCCTCAGGGGAGAAACCTAGCCAAAAACATTCAGTACTTC
TRBJ2-1,NA,many,TRBV30,CAWSVRGTEQFF,TGTGCCTGGAGTGTACGGGGAACTGAGCAGTTCTTC